Below, 17 T cell receptor beta chains from the same sample are listed, as sequenced in a study of blood T cells in healthy people across ages. Through a sample-barcoded 5' primer and a J-beta primer mix, a second PCR was run for roughly 6 to 11 cycles. TCRdb re-called the 5' RACE reads through MiXCR, storing one row per CDR3 protein. This table holds about 1,000,000 distinct CDR3 sequences, around 43% found once. The material sequenced was blood. These receptors were taken from a woman aged 55 to 70 in good health.

This clonotype was counted only a few times. V usage is TRBV7-3 and J usage is TRBJ2-1, with 7 bases aligning to TRBD2. This CDR3 comprises 12 residues. Germline V lookup: CDR1 SGHTA, CDR2 FQGTGA. V shed 5 bases and J 11 bases; nucleotides not matched to a gene: 6. The chain's CDR3 is CASSNTGTKQFF. The CDR3 region has the DNA TGTGCCAGCAGCAACACCGGGACTAAGCAGTTCTTC.

This clonotype was counted only a few times. The genes are TRBV20-1 and TRBJ2-1; 9 bases are shared with TRBD1. CDR3 length: 15 residues. CDR1 is DFQATT, CDR2 SNEGSKA, per germline (reference sequence). V shed 4 bases and J 3 bases; nucleotides not matched to a gene: 7. CDR3 in amino acids: CSAIPGQGVYNEQFF. CDR3 nucleotides: TGCAGTGCTATACCGGGACAGGGCGTCTACAATGAGCAGTTCTTC.

The chain is built from TRBV7-2 and TRBJ2-5, with 9 bases identical to TRBD1. CDR1 is SGHTA, CDR2 FQGNSA, per germline. Losses at the gene ends were 4 bases for V and 4 bases for J; bases not matched to a gene: 4. The CDR3 runs to 14 residues. CDR3 in amino acids: CASSYDRGSETQYF. The CDR3 DNA reads TGTGCCAGCAGCTACGACAGGGGGTCAGAGACCCAGTACTTC.

The table lists this clonotype with a count of one. The V gene is TRBV4-2, the J gene TRBJ2-3; 15 nucleotides line up with TRBD2. CDR1 is LGHNA, CDR2 YNFKEQ, per germline. The V and J ends lost 1 base and 1 base, in that order; junction bases with no gene match: 3. The CDR3 totals 18 residues. The CDR3 protein is CASSQGTSGRAGTDTQYF. The CDR3 nucleotides are TGTGCCAGCAGCCAAGGGACTAGCGGGAGGGCCGGCACAGATACGCAGTATTTT.

The chain is built from TRBV3-1 and TRBJ2-1; D may be TRBD2 (5 bases). In germline, CDR1 is LGHDT, CDR2 YNNKEL (reference sequence). V was shortened by 0 bases and J by 7 bases, with 13 bases between the two germline ends. The CDR3 runs to 15 residues. In DNA form, the CDR3 reads TGTGCCAGCAGCCAAGATGTGCTAGCCGTGAATGAGCAGTTCTTC. Protein product: CASSQDVLAVNEQFF.

V usage is TRBV7-9 and J usage is TRBJ2-5; D unresolved. The J call is doubtful: the DNA matches TRBJ2-7 better. The germline gives CDR1 SEHNR, CDR2 FQNEAQ (reference sequence). This CDR3 spans 14 amino acids. In DNA form, the CDR3 reads TGTGCCAGCAGCTTAGCGCCATCCACCTACGAGCAGTACTTC. As protein: CASSLAPSTYEQYF.

This clonotype was counted many times. This chain connects TRBV18 to TRBJ2-5; D is perhaps TRBD1 (6 bases). The V and J ends lost 8 bases and 3 bases respectively, with 13 bases between them. The CDR3 is 13 amino acids. Germline V gene lookup returns CDR1 KGHSH and CDR2 LQKENI. CDR3 residues: CASSPGQKETQYF. DNA for the CDR3: TGTGCCAGCAGCCCAGGACAGAAAGAGACCCAGTACTTC.

This clonotype was detected a few times. The chain employs TRBV11-2 and TRBJ2-5; 7 positions match TRBD2. Germline assignment: CDR1 SGHAT and CDR2 FQNNGV. V shed 5 bases, J shed 0 bases, and the junction held 12 bases outside the gene matches. The length of the CDR3 is 17 residues. CDR3: CASSEGPSLAYQETQYF. DNA of the CDR3: TGTGCCAGCAGCGAAGGGCCCTCACTAGCGTACCAAGAGACCCAGTACTTC. Full variable domain (remainder filled in from reference TRBV11-2 and TRBJ2-5): EAGVAQSPRYKIIEKRQSVAFWCNPISGHATLYWYQQILGQGPKLLIQFQNNGVVDDSQLPKDRFSAERLKGVDSTLKIQPAKLEDSAVYLCASSEGPSLAYQETQYFGPGTRLLVL.

The chain links TRBV7-8 to TRBJ2-1, with D perhaps TRBD1 or TRBD2 (5 bases each). The CDR3 loop spans 15 amino acids. The germline CDR1 and CDR2 sequences are SGHVS and FQNEAQ. V lost 1 base to trimming and J lost 7 bases, with 14 bases between them. The CDR3 loop is CASSLDAQGVNEQFF. The CDR3 DNA is TGTGCCAGCAGCTTAGATGCGCAGGGAGTTAATGAGCAGTTCTTC.

In DNA form, the CDR3 reads TGTGCCAGCAGCTTAATCCTCTTGGACAGGGGACAACAAGAGACCCAGTACTTC. This gives the protein CASSLILLDRGQQETQYF. This chain links TRBV7-4 with TRBJ2-5, with TRBD1 identical over 9 bases. CDR3 length: 18 amino acids. V trimming: 2 bases; J trimming: 2 bases; junction bases outside the gene matches: 12. Looked up from germline, CDR1 is SGHVT and CDR2 is SQSDAQ.

This clonotype came up a few times. The V and J genes are TRBV12-3 or TRBV12-4 and TRBJ1-2; no reliable D call. V shed 7 bases and J shed 2 bases, with 14 bases lying between them. The CDR3 contains 14 residues. DNA of the CDR3: TGTGCCAGCAACCCGAGAGGCGCCAACTATGGCTACACCTTC. Translated, it gives CASNPRGANYGYTF.

This clonotype was seen only a few times. V and J are TRBV27 and TRBJ2-1; D is undetermined. The CDR3 extends over 14 amino acids. Trimming stripped 4 bases from V and 0 bases from J, with 7 bases between. In germline, CDR1 is MNHEY, CDR2 SMNVEV (reference sequence). CDR3 region: CASSWYSSYNEQFF. In nucleotides, the CDR3 is TGTGCCAGCAGTTGGTACAGCTCCTACAATGAGCAGTTCTTC.

This clonotype was counted between two and nine times. The chain has TRBV2 and TRBJ2-3; D could derive from TRBD1 or TRBD2 (5 bases each). CDR1 and CDR2 (germline): SNHLY, FYNNEI. This CDR3 has 11 residues. CDR3 residues: CAGGREDTQYF. For the CDR3, the DNA is TGTGCTGGAGGCAGGGAGGATACGCAGTATTTT. Together with reference TRBV2 and TRBJ2-3, the CDR3 gives the full variable domain: EPEVTQTPSHQVTQMGQEVILRCVPISNHLYFYWYRQILGQKVEFLVSFYNNEISEKSEIFDDQFSVERPDGSNFTLKIRSTKLEDSAMYFCAGGREDTQYFGPGTRLTVL.

The chain recombines TRBV20-1 with TRBJ2-7, with 14 nucleotides matching TRBD2. The J call may not be correct, given that the DNA end is closer to TRBJ2-1. The CDR3 extends over 17 amino acids. Germline V CDR1 and CDR2: DFQATT, SNEGSKA (reference sequence). CDR3 sequence (DNA): TGCAGTGCAACAGGGCATCCCGGGACTAGCGGGAGAGGGGAGCAGTTCTTC. Encoded protein: CSATGHPGTSGRGEQFF.

V and J are TRBV25-1 and TRBJ2-5; 8 positions agree with TRBD1. The J call is uncertain, as TRBJ2-7 better fits the DNA end. Germline-derived CDR1 and CDR2 are MGHDK and SYGVNS. This CDR3 region has 13 residues. DNA of the CDR3: TGTGCCAGCAGCAGGGACAGGCTCCACGAGCAGTACTTC. Translated, it gives CASSRDRLHEQYF.

Note on this clonotype: A read error may produce the germline difference seen at one junction end. The J gene is TRBJ1-2, the V gene TRBV20-1, with D unresolved. In germline, CDR1 is DFQATT, CDR2 SNEGSKA (reference sequence). The length of the CDR3 is 13 residues. CDR3 amino acids: CSVPFGFGYSYTF. The CDR3 region has the DNA TGCAGTGTGCCGTTTGGGTTTGGCTATAGCTACACCTTC.

V gene TRBV4-1 combines with J gene TRBJ2-1, with TRBD2 matching over 8 bases. This CDR3 has 15 residues. Germline V gene lookup returns CDR1 MGHRA and CDR2 YSYEKL. With V trimmed by 1 base and J by 6 bases, 5 bases remained unmatched. The CDR3: CASSQAAGRGNEQFF. Here the CDR3 DNA reads TGCGCCAGCAGCCAAGCTGCCGGGAGGGGCAATGAGCAGTTCTTC.